A selection of T cell receptor beta chains follows, all from one sample in a study of blood T cell repertoires in COVID-19. The repertoire was sequenced with immunoSEQ multiplex PCR; TCRdb's copy has only in-frame clones and lacks some. The top ten hold 6.1% of the sample, which has tens of thousands of clones, around 80% seen once. The sequenced sample consisted of peripheral blood. The receptor source for this set is a woman of 80 years or more with acute or convalescent COVID-19. Each CDR3 is given with its conserved first and last residue. Fields, in order: V gene, J gene, clone size, D gene, CDR3 protein, CDR3 DNA. D genes are given only for firm matches. Size is stated for part of the rows, as once, few or many counts, or as a class when the clone is expanded.

TRBV19	TRBJ2-3	-	TRBD2	CASSIGERGGFGRRDTQYF	TGTGCCAGTAGTATAGGGGAGCGGGGGGGCTTTGGAAGGAGAGATACGCAGTATTTT
TRBV3-1/TRBV3-2	TRBJ2-7	-	TRBD1	CASSQDEQGFPYEQYF	TGTGCCAGCAGCCAAGACGAACAGGGGTTTCCCTACGAGCAGTACTTC
TRBV2	TRBJ2-4	-	-	CASSEQALQYF	TGTGCCAGCAGTGAGCAGGCCCTTCAGTACTTC
TRBV27	TRBJ2-3	-	-	CASTRQSTDTQYF	TGTGCCAGCACGAGACAGTCTACAGATACGCAGTATTTT
TRBV27	TRBJ2-3	-	TRBD1	CASSMRTGRTDTQYF	TGTGCCAGCAGTATGCGGACAGGGCGCACAGATACGCAGTATTTT
TRBV10-2	TRBJ2-2	-	TRBD2	CASSGAGGPTGELFF	TGCGCCAGCAGTGGGGCGGGGGGGCCGACCGGGGAGCTGTTTTTT
TRBV6-5	TRBJ2-1	once	TRBD1	CASSYGRQGVNEQFF	TGTGCCAGCAGTTACGGGAGACAGGGAGTTAATGAGCAGTTCTTC
TRBV2	TRBJ2-1	-	TRBD1	CASSEWDRPWDNEQFF	TGTGCCAGCAGCGAATGGGACAGGCCCTGGGATAATGAGCAGTTCTTC
TRBV6-6	TRBJ1-1	-	-	CASITRNTGTEAFF	TGTGCCAGCATCACCCGCAATACAGGAACTGAAGCTTTCTTT
TRBV24-1	TRBJ1-2	few	-	CATSERTGKGYTF	TGTGCCACCAGTGAACGCACAGGGAAGGGCTACACCTTC
TRBV3-1/TRBV3-2	TRBJ2-3	-	TRBD1	CASSQTGTVQYF	TGTGCCAGCAGCCAAACCGGGACAGTTCAGTATTTT
TRBV4-2	TRBJ1-2	-	TRBD1	CASSQGSGGGGYTF	TGTGCCAGCAGCCAAGGTTCAGGGGGAGGTGGCTACACCTTC
TRBV5-1	TRBJ2-7	-	TRBD2	CASSFTIGRGATYEQYF	TGCGCCAGCAGCTTTACAATTGGGCGGGGGGCTACCTACGAGCAGTACTTC
TRBV7-2	TRBJ2-5	once	-	CANSRQGLGETQYF	TGTGCCAACAGCCGCCAGGGGCTGGGAGAGACCCAGTACTTC
TRBV10-3	TRBJ1-1	once	-	CAISDLLGQGTEAFF	TGTGCCATCAGTGATCTTTTGGGGCAGGGGACTGAAGCTTTCTTT
TRBV7-6	TRBJ2-7	-	TRBD2	CASSLSRGLAGGVVYEQYF	TGTGCCAGCAGCCTATCCCGGGGACTAGCGGGGGGGGTTGTCTACGAGCAGTACTTC
TRBV5-1	TRBJ1-6	once	TRBD1	CASSWGGGQGDSPLHF	TGCGCCAGCAGCTGGGGGGGCGGACAGGGGGATTCACCCCTCCACTTT
TRBV5-1	TRBJ1-2	-	-	CASSSHQNNYGYTF	TGCGCCAGCAGCAGTCATCAGAACAACTATGGCTACACCTTC
TRBV9	TRBJ1-3	few	-	CASSVVASSGNTIYF	TGTGCCAGCAGCGTAGTAGCGTCCTCTGGAAACACCATATATTTT
TRBV3-1/TRBV3-2	TRBJ1-1	-	-	CASSQGQGREAFF	TGTGCCAGCAGCCAAGGTCAGGGGCGCGAAGCTTTCTTT
TRBV27	TRBJ1-3	-	-	CASSSGGDSGNTIYF	TGTGCCAGCAGTTCCGGGGGGGACTCTGGAAACACCATATATTTT
TRBV27	TRBJ1-2	-	TRBD1	CASSLSPGDRGYGYTF	TGTGCCAGCAGTTTATCGCCCGGGGACAGGGGATATGGCTACACCTTC
TRBV7-2	TRBJ2-5	-	-	CASSFNAQGMGETQYF	TGTGCCAGCAGCTTTAATGCACAGGGAATGGGGGAGACCCAGTACTTC
TRBV19	TRBJ1-6	once	-	CASGHTNSPLHF	TGTGCCAGCGGACACACGAATTCACCCCTCCACTTT